This T cell receptor beta chain comes out of a study of blood T cell repertoires in COVID-19 (dated by TCRdb to 2018 to 2021). With respect to the entire study: The collaborator samples originated in the United States, Italy and Spain and spanned the acute and convalescent phases of COVID-19. Samples came from the ongoing ImmuneRACE study (first 160 participants) plus 1,254 subjects from 6 global collaborators. A freely available public database, intended as a resource for researchers studying the immune response to SARS-CoV-2, is where the repertoires were released. HLA class I and class II types, where available, came from metadata supplied by the sample provider rather than from assay-based typing. Sample metadata almost always included a de-identified subject ID, COVID-19 status, age in years and sex. Deeply sampled blood TCRbeta repertoires from subjects exposed to, actively infected with, or recovered from COVID-19 were included in the dataset. The material from the prospective study consisted of cDNA or gDNA derived from T cells, B-cell-depleted T cells, or PBMCs.

The germline V gene sets CDR1 to SGHRS and CDR2 to YFSETQ. V loses 5 bases of germline sequence and J loses 1 base, and the interval between the two ends is 16 bases. The CDR3 has 16 amino acids, counting the end cysteine and phenylalanine. The read is trimmed to its CDR3 DNA, 48 bases read in frame from base 1. Notes on this clone: The antigen it recognizes is unknown. Per-nucleotide qualities are absent, and no much larger clonotype sits a single base away.

The investigation overall reported the following: How much clinical and demographic metadata was included differed by source and by participant, and the metadata was provided uncurated.

Each collaborating institution followed its own protocols to collect whole blood in K2EDTA tubes. For TCRbeta analysis, collaborators shipped samples as frozen whole blood, isolated PBMCs, or DNA extracted from either of those sample types. The immunoSEQ Assay, a bias-controlled multiplex PCR, was used to amplify TCRbeta CDR3 regions from genomic DNA. The source study handled its data this way. Within the assay, amplification of reference gene primers was used to estimate how many nucleated cells each sample contained. To quantify the absolute abundance of each unique TCRbeta CDR3 rearrangement, sequence reads were collapsed and filtered. For each sample, productive Simpson clonality was calculated by taking the square root of Simpson's diversity index across productive rearrangements. TCRdb mirrors the immuneACCESS table, restricted to in-frame sequences. Some clones are absent from its copies; in checked studies, under half trace to an unresolved V gene, and the reason for the others is unknown. The V and J calls and clone size are taken from that table; D and trimming were inferred from the DNA. This sample is represented by roughly 120,000 clones; about three quarters of them were singletons. Of the sample, more than 0.65% is held by the ten largest clones.

The V and J genes are TRBV5-1 and TRBJ2-1; TRBD1 is possibly the D segment (6 matching bases). This TCR came from a human donor with acute or convalescent COVID-19. The donor label of this sample is uncertain. Sequencing was carried out using peripheral blood. In nucleotide form, the sequence is TGCGCCAGCAGGGAGTGGGCGACAGGTTCCTACAATGAGCAGTTCTTC. Protein translation: CASREWATGSYNEQFF.